This T cell receptor beta chain appears in the sequencing data of a study of beta chain features in type 1 diabetes. Study-wide results and limits: Compared to healthy donors, patients appeared to have naive, central memory and Treg TCRB repertoires that were more alike.

Every isolated RNA sample was fully reverse transcribed, so sequencing captured expressed TCRB transcripts. Generated by immunoSEQ multiplex PCR, the TCRdb table keeps only in-frame clones and is missing some. In the table there are 120,000 to 150,000 clones, 6.9% of which are singletons. Looked up from germline, CDR1 is MNHNS and CDR2 is SASEGT. This CDR3 contains 14 residues. V lost 4 bases, J lost 2 bases, and 12 bases lay in between. Naive, central memory, regulatory and stem cell-like memory cells within the CD4+ compartment were sorted using CD45RO/CCR7/CD25/CD127/CD95/CD27. Comments on this clone: The antigen is undetermined.

This receptor was obtained from a young woman in good health. The specimen was central memory CD4+ T cells from blood. The chain couples TRBV6-1 to TRBJ2-7; D uncertain. The CDR3 reads CASSVTSSAYEQYF. The CDR3 nucleotides are TGTGCCAGCAGTGTTACTTCTAGTGCCTACGAGCAGTACTTC.